Following are 17 T cell receptor beta chains from one sample sequenced in a study of blood T cell repertoires in COVID-19. Profiling relied on immunoSEQ multiplex PCR, and the TCRdb table lists in-frame clones only, not all of them. Of 60,000 to 65,000 clones in the sample, 80% to 95% were seen once. The source material was peripheral blood. These receptors came from a woman aged 80 or over with active COVID-19.

This chain connects TRBV2 to TRBJ2-5, with 11 nucleotides matching TRBD1. V lost 7 bases to trimming and J lost 4 bases; unmatched junction nucleotides: 5. Germline values: CDR1 SNHLY, CDR2 FYNNEI. This CDR3 has 14 residues. CDR3 in DNA: TGTGCCAGCACCGGGACAGGGGGAAGAGAGACCCAGTACTTC. This gives the protein CASTGTGGRETQYF.

There are a few counts of this clone. The chain links TRBV3-1 (or the pseudogene TRBV3-2) to TRBJ1-5; D ambiguous. This CDR3 is built from 14 residues. Trimming took off 0 bases at V and 6 bases at J, with 9 bases between the two ends. From germline, CDR1 is LGHDT and CDR2 YNNKEL (reference sequence). The CDR3 DNA is TGTGCCAGCAGCCAAGATCTGGAGTCTCAGCCCCAGCATTTT. Translation gives CASSQDLESQPQHF.

This chain connects TRBV28 to TRBJ1-2; 8 bases are a match to TRBD1. V lost 3 bases and J lost 7; bases outside the gene matches: 4. The CDR3 is 13 residues long. Germline-derived CDR1 and CDR2 are MDHEN and SYDVKM. The CDR3: CASSFTRGLGYTF. The CDR3 nucleotides read TGTGCCAGCAGTTTCACCAGGGGGCTTGGCTACACCTTC.

The rearrangement uses TRBV7-8 and TRBJ2-2; 9 bases map to TRBD2. V shed 7 bases and J 4 bases; nucleotides not matched to a gene: 7. Germline-derived CDR1 and CDR2 are SGHVS and FQNEAQ. CDR3 length equals 15 residues. CDR3 residues: CASMRSGSSTGELFF. For the CDR3, the DNA is TGTGCCAGCATGCGTAGCGGGAGCTCCACCGGGGAGCTGTTTTTT. Full variable domain (outside the CDR3, taken from reference TRBV7-8 and TRBJ2-2): GAGVSQSPRYKVAKRGQDVALRCDPISGHVSLFWYQQALGQGPEFLTYFQNEAQLDKSGLPSDRFFAERPEGSVSTLKIQRTQQEDSAVYLCASMRSGSSTGELFFGEGSRLTVL.

This clone was recorded only once. This rearrangement joins TRBV5-6 to TRBJ1-1; 7 positions match TRBD1. The V gene's germline CDR1 is SGHDT and CDR2 YYEEEE. The CDR3 totals 17 residues. V lost 3 bases, J lost 1 base, and 12 bases stayed unmatched. CDR3 in DNA: TGTGCCAGCAGCTCCGAATTCGGACAGGCCGGGAACACTGAAGCTTTCTTT. Translation: CASSSEFGQAGNTEAFF.

The gene calls are TRBV28 and TRBJ1-5; no clear D. The CDR3 length is 13 residues. Germline CDR1 reads MDHEN; CDR2 reads SYDVKM. Trimming pared 2 bases from V and 6 bases from J, leaving 8 bases between. The CDR3, as DNA: TGTGCCAGCAGTTTAGCGCAAAGTCAGCCCCAGCATTTT. Its protein is CASSLAQSQPQHF.

This chain uses TRBV27 with TRBJ1-2, with D hard to call. The V gene's germline CDR1 is MNHEY and CDR2 SMNVEV (reference sequence). With 9 bases removed from V and 6 bases from J, the gap between germline ends came to 17 bases. CDR3 length equals 13 residues. The CDR3 DNA reads TGTGCCAGGCCAGTGCACGGGTTAGATGGCTACACCTTC. Encoded protein: CARPVHGLDGYTF.

V is TRBV24-1 and J is TRBJ2-1; D is undetermined. This CDR3 comprises 17 residues. Per germline, CDR1 KGHDR and CDR2 SFDVKD. Trimming removed 5 bases at V and 0 bases at J, with 16 bases between. CDR3 DNA sequence: TGTGCCACCAGTGCCCCCCCTGGCGGAAGCTCCTACAATGAGCAGTTCTTC. It is translated as CATSAPPGGSSYNEQFF.

The chain has TRBV5-4 and TRBJ2-3; the D gene is possibly TRBD2 (6 bases). The CDR3 runs to 15 residues. CDR1 is SGHNT and CDR2 is YYREEE in the germline V gene (reference sequence). V was trimmed by 0 bases and J by 5 bases, leaving 13 bases between them. The DNA of the CDR3 is TGTGCCAGCAGCTTGGAGGGACTTTCCTTAGATACGCAGTATTTT. As protein: CASSLEGLSLDTQYF.

The chain links TRBV29-1 to TRBJ1-1; TRBD1 might be the D (5 bases). V was cut by 6 bases and J by 2 bases, with 16 bases left in between. The V gene's germline CDR1 is SQVTM and CDR2 ANQGSEA. The CDR3 is 14 residues long. CDR3 bases: TGCAGCGTGGGACTCGGGGGGTTCAACACTGAAGCTTTCTTT. It is translated as CSVGLGGFNTEAFF.

This chain links TRBV28 with TRBJ1-2, with D perhaps TRBD1 (5 bases). V was cut by 5 bases and J by 10 bases, with 20 bases left in between. CDR3 length: 14 residues. Per germline, CDR1 MDHEN and CDR2 SYDVKM. The chain's CDR3 is CASSPRPGGGTYTF. The CDR3 DNA sequence: TGTGCCAGCAGTCCAAGACCCGGGGGGGGTACCTACACCTTC.

The rearrangement links TRBV3-1 (or the pseudogene TRBV3-2) to TRBJ2-5, with 13 bases that match TRBD2. Germline loops: CDR1 LGHDT, CDR2 YNNKEL (reference sequence). Unmatched junction bases numbered 9, after V lost 6 bases and J lost 5 bases. This CDR3 spans 16 amino acids. The CDR3: CASRPTLAGGPETQYF. CDR3 DNA: TGTGCCAGCAGGCCTACACTAGCGGGGGGGCCGGAGACCCAGTACTTC.

The chain carries TRBV28 and TRBJ1-2; TRBD1 matches 8 bases. Germline assignment: CDR1 MDHEN and CDR2 SYDVKM. V shed 4 bases, J shed 5 bases, and the junction held 9 bases outside the gene matches. This CDR3 is built from 15 residues. The CDR3 DNA is TGTGCCAGCAGTTCCGCAGGGGGCGCGGGGTATGGCTACACCTTC. Protein sequence: CASSSAGGAGYGYTF.

The V and J genes are TRBV6-6 and TRBJ2-1; TRBD2 matches at 7 bases. Unmatched junction bases numbered 7, after V lost 8 bases and J lost 0 bases. CDR3 length: 15 amino acids. Germline lookup yields CDR1 MNHNY and CDR2 SVGAGI (reference sequence). The CDR3 bases are TGTGCCAGCGGGAAGGGCGGGAGCTCCTACAATGAGCAGTTCTTC. This codes for CASGKGGSSYNEQFF.

The sample holds a few counts of this clone. The rearrangement uses TRBV2 and TRBJ1-5, with D perhaps TRBD1 (5 bases). Germline CDR1 is SNHLY and CDR2 is FYNNEI. Trimming pared 2 bases from V and 6 bases from J, leaving 14 bases between. The CDR3 is made up of 15 amino acids. The CDR3 sequence is CASSELPQGTQPQHF. The CDR3 bases are TGTGCCAGCAGTGAACTCCCGCAGGGTACTCAGCCCCAGCATTTT.

This clone is labeled medium-sized (0.01 to 0.1%). The gene calls are TRBV30 and TRBJ1-3; D not certain. Germline V lookup: CDR1 GTSNPN, CDR2 SVGIG (reference sequence). The CDR3 is 12 residues long. Trimming cost V 6 bases and J 0 bases, with 6 bases left between them. The CDR3 nucleotides are TGTGCCTGTACGAGCTCTGGAAACACCATATATTTT. The encoded protein is CACTSSGNTIYF.

This clone was observed a few times. In nucleotides, the CDR3 is TGTGCCAGCAGTGAGGACAGGGAACGGGGAAACACCATATATTTT. It translates to CASSEDRERGNTIYF. The chain has TRBV6-1 and TRBJ1-3; TRBD1 matches at 8 bases. V lost 3 bases, J lost 4 bases, and 5 bases stayed unmatched. Germline values: CDR1 MNHNS, CDR2 SASEGT. This CDR3 has 15 residues.